This T cell receptor beta chain was sequenced during a study of brain T cells in children with intractable seizures (dated by TCRdb to the early 2020s). At the level of the whole study: A NanoString immunology panel was first used to screen resected brain tissue from 40 to 55 pediatric epilepsy surgery cases for immune gene transcripts. Among the roughly 12 selected surgery cases, eight also had pre-surgery blood sequenced, leaving four with brain tissue only. General conclusions and limits of the study: Viral specificity was inferred solely from CDR3 sequence similarity, and the HCMV serostatus of the patients was not known. Because sequencing depth differed between pre- and post-surgery blood, the absence of clones from the pre-surgery sample may reflect undersampling.

The immunoSEQ assay was applied to genomic DNA to generate the TCR beta chain sequences. In the source study's methods: Any CDR3 sequence that did not begin with the conserved framework cysteine at position 104 was removed by hand. Clonality was calculated as one minus the normalized Shannon's Diversity Index, with values ranging from 0 (maximal diversity) to 1 (oligoclonal). Chi-squared comparison-of-proportions tests assessed whether the same CDR3 differed in frequency between samples, such as brain versus blood. Public clonotypes were found by searching immuneACCESS, and the VDJdb browser was used to assess similarity to known antiviral clonotypes. Not all clones reach the TCRdb copy of this immuneACCESS table, which keeps in-frame sequences only. Checked studies attribute under half of the gap to unresolved V genes and leave the rest unexplained. Clone size and V and J calls were adopted from that table, with D and trimming inferred from the DNA. In this sample the table shows 100,000 to 120,000 clones, roughly 92% of which occur a single time. The ten top clones hold roughly 4% of the sample.

The time point label, read with the paper, signifies: resected brain tissue, or blood drawn just prior to surgery. The surgery cases that showed the highest brain T cell transcript signatures were chosen for TCR beta chain sequencing of brain tissue, and of blood when it was available. Before surgery, patients had received at least one anti-epileptic drug. TCR-sequenced patients were children with drug-resistant epilepsy due to tuberous sclerosis complex, focal cortical dysplasia, Rasmussen encephalitis or hemimegalencephaly. Blood samples were collected immediately before the epilepsy surgery. Bulk genomic DNA was extracted from unsorted brain tissue and whole blood with the Monarch genomic DNA purification kit. The CDR3 runs 16 residues from the cysteine to the phenylalanine. CDR3 DNA is the only sequence kept; it has 48 bases, read in frame from the first base. As encoded in the germline V gene (reference sequence), CDR1 is MNHEY while CDR2 is SMNVEV. Trimming costs V 6 bases and J 0 bases, and their ends lie 15 bases apart.

Details on this clone: Which antigen it targets is not known. No base qualities exist here, and no much larger clone lies one base off it.

The TCR comes from a boy in the first two years of life with hemimegalencephaly and intractable seizures. The specimen was peripheral blood, collected at surgery. The chain employs TRBV27 and TRBJ1-3, with TRBD1 as a weak D call on 5 bases. This receptor carries the CDR3 CASSSWGGYSGNTIYF. The DNA reads as follows: TGTGCCAGCAGCTCCTGGGGGGGTTACTCTGGAAACACCATATATTTT.